This T cell receptor beta chain is drawn from a study of beta chain features in type 1 diabetes. General study findings and limits: Shorter TCRB CDR3s, moderately but significantly so, were found in Type 1 diabetes patients in all four CD4+ subsets. There was no resolution here of whether HLA type influences TCRB rearrangement. Across patients, naive, central memory and Treg TCRB repertoires exhibited apparently greater similarity than was observed across healthy donors. Insertions at VDJ junctions were less frequent in type 1 diabetes patients. These patients also deleted more nucleotides at the same junctions.

Investigators reverse transcribed all isolated RNA, so they sequenced expressed TCRB transcripts. Here immunoSEQ multiplex PCR was the method, and the copy in TCRdb shows in-frame clones only, minus some. Of under 200,000 clones detected, approximately 9% appear once; the ten largest clones hold approximately 0.54%. As to this clone: No antigen is known for it.

Germline-derived CDR1 and CDR2 are SGHRS and YFSETQ. Trimming at V came to 7 bases and at J to 0 bases, leaving 13 bases not matched to a gene. The CDR3 length is 17 residues. The J gene is TRBJ2-1, the V gene TRBV5-1; TRBD2 aligns across 7 bases. Specimen: central memory CD4+ T cells from blood. This receptor was identified in a woman aged 18-29 years with type 1 diabetes. The CDR3 sequence: CASRTGASGLSYNEQFF. CDR3 DNA sequence: TGCGCCAGCCGAACCGGGGCTAGCGGCCTCTCCTACAATGAGCAGTTCTTC.